Included here is one T cell receptor (beta chain) sequence, with context. The sample belongs to a study of cytomegalovirus exposure and HLA in healthy donors. Germline CDR1 reads LGHNA; CDR2 reads YNFKEQ. The CDR3 consists of 16 residues. V lost 1 base, J lost 0 bases, and 11 bases lay in between. PCR employed 60 Vbeta and 13 Jbeta primers. The table came from immunoSEQ multiplex PCR; TCRdb's copy has only in-frame clones and leaves some out. The repertoire has roughly 130,000 clones, around 70% of them found once; the top ten carry over 5%. The J gene is TRBJ2-3, the V gene TRBV4-2; maybe TRBD2 (6 bases). The sequence derives from a man between 35 and 55 years old in good health and CMV-seropositive. What was sequenced was PBMCs. The CDR3 region is CASSQVGGVSTDTQYF. DNA for the CDR3: TGTGCCAGCAGCCAAGTCGGGGGAGTTAGCACAGATACGCAGTATTTT.